This T cell receptor (beta chain) was sequenced in a study of blood T cells in healthy people across ages. Each sample gave at least 7 million isolated PBMCs. A word on this clonotype: What it binds is not known.

Study-level points and caveats: TCR beta diversity per million T cells fell roughly linearly with age. Long-lived donors exceeded aged donors in naive CD4+ cells and diversity.

Primed by a sample-barcoded 5' primer and a J-beta primer mix, a second PCR proceeded for about 7 to 12 cycles. One entry per CDR3 protein, called by TCRdb with MiXCR from the 5' RACE reads. The sample contains some 1,800,000 distinct CDR3 sequences, approximately 39% of which appear only once. What was sequenced was blood. This TCR derives from a human donor in good health.

DNA of the CDR3: TGTGCCATCAGTGAGTTTCCGGAGAGGGGGCGCGGTGGCTACACCTTC. Its translation: CAISEFPERGRGGYTF. The rearrangement links TRBV10-3 to TRBJ1-2, with TRBD1 matching over 7 bases. The V gene's germline CDR1 is ENHRY and CDR2 SYGVKD. This CDR3 has 16 amino acids. V gave up 1 base and J gave up 7 bases; unmatched junction bases: 12.